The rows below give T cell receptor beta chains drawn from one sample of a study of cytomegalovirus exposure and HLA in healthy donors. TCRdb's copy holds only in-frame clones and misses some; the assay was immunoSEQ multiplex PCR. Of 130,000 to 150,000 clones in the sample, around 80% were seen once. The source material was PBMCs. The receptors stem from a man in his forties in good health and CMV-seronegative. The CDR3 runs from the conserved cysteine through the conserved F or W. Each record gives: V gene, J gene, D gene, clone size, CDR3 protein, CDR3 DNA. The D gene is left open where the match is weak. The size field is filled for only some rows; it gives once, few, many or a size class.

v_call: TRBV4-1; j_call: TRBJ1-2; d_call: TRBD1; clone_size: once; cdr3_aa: CASSQGDRDYGYTF; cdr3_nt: TGCGCCAGCAGCCAAGGGGACAGGGACTATGGCTACACCTTC
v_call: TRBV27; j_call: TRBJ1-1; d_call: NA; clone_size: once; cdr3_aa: CASSRSGTLYEAFF; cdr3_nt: TGTGCCAGCAGCCGCTCCGGGACACTTTATGAAGCTTTCTTT
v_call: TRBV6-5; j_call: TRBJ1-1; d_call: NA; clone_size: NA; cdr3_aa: CASRTNRAGDPEAFF; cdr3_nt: TGTGCCAGCAGAACAAACAGGGCGGGGGATCCTGAAGCTTTCTTT
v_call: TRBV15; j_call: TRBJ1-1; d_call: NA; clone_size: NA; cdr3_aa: CATSSPELETGTEAFF; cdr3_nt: TGTGCCACCAGCAGTCCTGAGCTCGAGACGGGCACTGAAGCTTTCTTT
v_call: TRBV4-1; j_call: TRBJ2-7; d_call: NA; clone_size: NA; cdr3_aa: CASSQDLGQGNEQYF; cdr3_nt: TGCGCCAGCAGCCAAGATCTGGGTCAGGGAAACGAGCAGTACTTC
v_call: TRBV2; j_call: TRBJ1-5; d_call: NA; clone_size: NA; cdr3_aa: CASSEGQVYQPQHF; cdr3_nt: TGTGCCAGCAGTGAAGGACAGGTTTACCAGCCCCAGCATTTT
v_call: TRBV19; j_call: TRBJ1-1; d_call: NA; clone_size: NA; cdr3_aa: CASGWTEDTEAFF; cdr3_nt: TGTGCCAGTGGTTGGACAGAGGACACTGAAGCTTTCTTT
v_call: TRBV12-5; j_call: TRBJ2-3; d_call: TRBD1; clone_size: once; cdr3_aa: CASGLVGRGTDTQYF; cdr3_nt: TGTGCTAGTGGTTTGGTAGGCAGGGGGACAGATACGCAGTATTTT
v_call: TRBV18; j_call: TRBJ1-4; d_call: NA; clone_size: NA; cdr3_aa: CASSPQDRRNEKLFF; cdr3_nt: TGTGCCAGCTCACCACAGGACAGAAGAAATGAAAAACTGTTTTTT
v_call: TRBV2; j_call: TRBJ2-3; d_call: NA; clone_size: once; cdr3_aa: CASNSKRGKFDTQYF; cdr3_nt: TGTGCCAGCAACAGCAAACGAGGGAAGTTCGATACGCAGTATTTT
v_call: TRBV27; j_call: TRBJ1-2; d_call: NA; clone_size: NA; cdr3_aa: CASSFGGGLYGYTF; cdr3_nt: TGTGCCAGCAGTTTTGGGGGGGGGCTTTATGGCTACACCTTC
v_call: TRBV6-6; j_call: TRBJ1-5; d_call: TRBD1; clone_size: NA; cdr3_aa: CASRPTGKDQPQHF; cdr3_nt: TGTGCCAGCAGGCCGACAGGGAAGGATCAGCCCCAGCATTTT
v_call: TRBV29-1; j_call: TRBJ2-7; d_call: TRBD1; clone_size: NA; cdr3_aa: CSARTGWSYEQYF; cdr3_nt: TGCAGCGCTCGGACAGGTTGGTCCTACGAGCAGTACTTC
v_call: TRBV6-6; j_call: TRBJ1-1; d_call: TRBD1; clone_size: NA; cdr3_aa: CASPGTGSFTEAFF; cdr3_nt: TGTGCCAGCCCCGGGACAGGGTCGTTCACTGAAGCTTTCTTT
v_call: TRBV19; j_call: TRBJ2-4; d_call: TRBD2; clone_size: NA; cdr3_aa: CASSIGLAGGPDIQYF; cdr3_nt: TGTGCCAGTAGTATCGGTCTAGCGGGGGGGCCGGACATTCAGTACTTC
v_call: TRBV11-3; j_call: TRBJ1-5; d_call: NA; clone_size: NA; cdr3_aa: CASSLGGGPNNQPQHF; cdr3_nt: TGTGCCAGCAGCTTAGGGGGGGGTCCTAACAATCAGCCCCAGCATTTT
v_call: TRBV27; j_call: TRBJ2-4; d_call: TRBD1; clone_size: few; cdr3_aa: CASSFDRGLSKNIQYF; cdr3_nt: TGTGCCAGCAGTTTCGACAGGGGGCTGTCCAAAAACATTCAGTACTTC
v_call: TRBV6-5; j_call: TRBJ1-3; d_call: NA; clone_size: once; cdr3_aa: CASSYSPNSSGNTIYF; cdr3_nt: TGTGCCAGCAGTTACTCGCCCAACTCCTCTGGAAACACCATATATTTT
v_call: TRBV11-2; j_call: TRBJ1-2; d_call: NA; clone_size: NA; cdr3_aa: CASSRGGINYGYTF; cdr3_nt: TGTGCCAGCAGCCGAGGGGGAATTAACTATGGCTACACCTTC
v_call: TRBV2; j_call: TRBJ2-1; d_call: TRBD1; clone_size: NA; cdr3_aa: CASEGQGLNEQFF; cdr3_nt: TGTGCCAGCGAGGGACAGGGGCTCAATGAGCAGTTCTTC
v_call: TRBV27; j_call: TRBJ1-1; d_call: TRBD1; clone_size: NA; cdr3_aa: CASRRDSVVTEAFF; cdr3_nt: TGTGCCAGCAGGCGGGACAGCGTTGTCACTGAAGCTTTCTTT
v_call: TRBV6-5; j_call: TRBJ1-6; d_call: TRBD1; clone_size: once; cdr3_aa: CASSYNPGTGVSPLHF; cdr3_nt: TGTGCCAGCAGCTACAACCCCGGGACAGGGGTCTCACCCCTCCACTTT
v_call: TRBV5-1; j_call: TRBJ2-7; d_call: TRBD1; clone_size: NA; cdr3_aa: CASSYGTGQYEQYF; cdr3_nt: TGCGCCAGCAGCTACGGGACAGGGCAATACGAGCAGTACTTC
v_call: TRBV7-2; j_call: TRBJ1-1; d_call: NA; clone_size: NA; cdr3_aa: CASRKQGGSEAFF; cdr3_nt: TGTGCCAGCAGGAAACAGGGAGGGAGTGAAGCTTTCTTT
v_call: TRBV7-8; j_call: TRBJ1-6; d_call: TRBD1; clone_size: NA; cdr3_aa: CASTSQGASSPLHF; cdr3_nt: TGTGCCAGCACCAGCCAGGGGGCGAGTTCACCCCTCCACTTT
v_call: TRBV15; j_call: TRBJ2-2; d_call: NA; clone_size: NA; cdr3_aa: CATSRMPGHPNTGELFF; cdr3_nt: TGTGCCACCAGCAGGATGCCGGGACATCCAAACACCGGGGAGCTGTTTTTT
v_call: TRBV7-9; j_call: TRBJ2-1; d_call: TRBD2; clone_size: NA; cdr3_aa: CASSLGPSGGFNEQFF; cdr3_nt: TGTGCCAGCAGCTTAGGTCCTAGCGGGGGATTCAATGAGCAGTTCTTC
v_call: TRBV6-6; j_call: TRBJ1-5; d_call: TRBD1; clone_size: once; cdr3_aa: CASRGQVFGQPQHF; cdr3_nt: TGTGCCAGCAGGGGACAGGTATTTGGGCAGCCCCAGCATTTT
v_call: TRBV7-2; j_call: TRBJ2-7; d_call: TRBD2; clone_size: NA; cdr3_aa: CASSLRAGVEQYF; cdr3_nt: TGTGCCAGCAGCTTACGAGCGGGGGTTGAGCAGTACTTC
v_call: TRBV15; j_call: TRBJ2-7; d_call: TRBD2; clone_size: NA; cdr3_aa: CATSRGGGTSSYEQYF; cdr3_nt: TGTGCCACCAGCAGAGGGGGGGGAACTAGCTCCTACGAGCAGTACTTC
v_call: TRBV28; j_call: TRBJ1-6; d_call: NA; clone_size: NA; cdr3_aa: CASSLSGPSSYNSPLHF; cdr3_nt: TGTGCCAGCAGTTTATCTGGCCCTAGCTCCTATAATTCACCCCTCCACTTT
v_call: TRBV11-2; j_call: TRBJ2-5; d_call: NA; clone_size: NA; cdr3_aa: CASSLGRQETQYF; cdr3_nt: TGTGCCAGCAGCTTAGGTCGTCAAGAGACCCAGTACTTC
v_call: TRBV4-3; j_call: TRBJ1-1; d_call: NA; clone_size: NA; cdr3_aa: CASSQDSRAFEAFF; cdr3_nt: TGCGCCAGCAGCCAAGATTCCAGGGCGTTTGAAGCTTTCTTT
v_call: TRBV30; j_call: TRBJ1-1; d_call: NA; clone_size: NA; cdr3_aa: CASSQATEAFF; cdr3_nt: TGTGCCTCCTCACAGGCGACTGAAGCTTTCTTT
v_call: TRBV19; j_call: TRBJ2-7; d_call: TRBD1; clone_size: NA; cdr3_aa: CASSARTGDYEQYF; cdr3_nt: TGTGCCAGTAGTGCCCGGACAGGGGACTACGAGCAGTACTTC
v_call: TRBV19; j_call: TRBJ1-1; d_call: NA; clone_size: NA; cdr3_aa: CASTQYDRRNTEAFF; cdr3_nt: TGTGCCAGTACCCAATACGACAGACGAAACACTGAAGCTTTCTTT
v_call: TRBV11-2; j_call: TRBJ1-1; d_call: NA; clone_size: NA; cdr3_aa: CASSPNVRDSWGITEAFF; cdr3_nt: TGTGCCAGCAGCCCCAACGTAAGGGACTCCTGGGGTATTACTGAAGCTTTCTTT
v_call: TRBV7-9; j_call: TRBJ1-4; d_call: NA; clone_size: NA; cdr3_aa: CASSLRGRDEKLFF; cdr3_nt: TGTGCCAGCAGCTTAAGAGGCCGGGATGAAAAACTGTTTTTT
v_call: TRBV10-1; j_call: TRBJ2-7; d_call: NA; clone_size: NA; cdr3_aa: CASSESYGYEQYF; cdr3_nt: TGCGCCAGCAGTGAGTCTTACGGCTACGAGCAGTACTTC